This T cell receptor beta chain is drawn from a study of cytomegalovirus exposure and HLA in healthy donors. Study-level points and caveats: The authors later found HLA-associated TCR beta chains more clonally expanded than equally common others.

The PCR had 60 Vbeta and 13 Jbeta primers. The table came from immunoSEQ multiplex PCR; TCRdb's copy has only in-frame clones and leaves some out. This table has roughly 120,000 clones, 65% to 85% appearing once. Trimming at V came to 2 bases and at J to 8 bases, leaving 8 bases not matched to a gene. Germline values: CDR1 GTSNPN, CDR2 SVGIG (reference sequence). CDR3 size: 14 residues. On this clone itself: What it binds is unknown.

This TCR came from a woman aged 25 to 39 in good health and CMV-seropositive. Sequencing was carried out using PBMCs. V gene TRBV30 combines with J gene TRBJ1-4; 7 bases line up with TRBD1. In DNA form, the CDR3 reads TGTGCCTGGAGTAAGACAGGGAACAACGAAAAACTGTTTTTT. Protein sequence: CAWSKTGNNEKLFF.